This entry is about one T cell receptor beta chain. The antigen it recognizes is unknown. One junction end disagrees with the germline gene, perhaps due to a read error. The data were obtained in a study of blood T cells in healthy people across ages (dated by TCRdb to between 2015 and 2016). In the study overall: In model experiments, template switching captured roughly one uniquely barcoded TCR beta cDNA molecule for every two T cells. The donors were split into four age groups: young (average around 17 years), middle-aged (39), aged (about 56) and long-lived (more than 80). Using the same blood draw, the study looked at two additional independent replicas of 1 million unique cDNA reads for two donors, one aged 18 to 30 and the other aged 80 or older. Age-related changes in TCR beta repertoire diversity were measured in the study by deep sequencing normalized with unique cDNA molecular identifiers. General conclusions and limits of the study: Observed TCR beta diversity per million T cells fell roughly linearly with age, and a significant reduction was already apparent by age around 40. Conclusive comparison of naive and antigen-experienced compartments was prevented by the profiling of bulk unsorted PBMCs. Estimates of total diversity from one million sequenced T cells were regarded as lower bounds and underestimates. Compared with the aged group, more naive CD4+ T cells, fewer expanded clones and increased TCR diversity were shown by the long-lived group, suggesting age selection. Because donor CMV infection status was unknown, age-related changes in expanded clonotypes were potentially confounded. There was a strong correlation between observed TCR beta diversity and the percentage of naive T cells measured by flow cytometry.

Donors were 40 or so systemically healthy Caucasian individuals from Russia aged roughly 6 to 95 years. Each donor gave approximately 9.3 milliliters of peripheral blood, collected into EDTA-treated Vacutainer tubes. Ficoll-Paque density-gradient centrifugation was used to isolate PBMCs, with at least 6 million per sample. Trizol reagent was used to extract total RNA from the PBMCs, yielding at least 5 micrograms per sample. For every donor, flow cytometry on a PBMC aliquot measured the percentage of naive CD45RAhigh/CD27high T cells. Libraries were prepared through 5' RACE. Sequencing used an Illumina HiSeq 2500. A second 7 to 11 cycle PCR used a sample-barcoded 5' primer and a J-beta primer mix. A template-switch 5' adaptor carrying 12 random nucleotides introduced a unique molecular identifier onto each TCR beta cDNA molecule. Each sample yielded at least 2.5 million CDR3-containing paired-end reads. The Mint cDNA synthesis kit, primed by a TRBC-specific oligonucleotide, was used to synthesize first-strand cDNA from all RNA. All cDNA was treated with uracil-DNA glycosylase and then went through a first 18-cycle PCR with the universal primers M1SS and BC2_uni_R. As for the authors' bioinformatics: For normalization, 1 million high-quality reads were randomly selected from each sample, with every read carrying a distinct molecular identifier. Instead of being binned into consensus sequences, reads that shared molecular identifiers were thrown out. MiTCR, set to a Q25 quality threshold and the strictest error-elimination algorithm, was used for CDR3 identification, clonotype clustering and error correction. A nonparametric unseen species model using Euler transformation provided a lower-bound estimate of total TCR beta diversity. TCRdb reprocessed the public reads (quality trimming at Q25 with fastp, clone calling with MiXCR) and kept in-frame beta chains. Identical CDR3 protein sequences are pooled into one entry, listed with their most common genes and DNA. TCRdb's processing, not the authors', yielded these V and J calls. The sample yields some 850,000 distinct CDR3 sequences; around 25% were counted once. 3% of the sample is taken by the ten largest.

According to the germline V gene, CDR1 reads ENHRY and CDR2 reads SYGVKD. The CDR3 covers 13 residues, taking in both the cysteine and the phenylalanine. Only CDR3 DNA is held: 39 bases, read in frame from base 1. These data also formed part of another study, on T cells of mothers and their children. The second study's paper adds: Donors were nine systemically healthy Caucasian individuals: three mothers and their six children. cDNA synthesis used all of the extracted RNA, with 1.5 ug of RNA in each 15 ul reaction. Sample barcodes and 2-4 random nucleotides were added via the M1S primer in the second PCR. Over 8 million TCR beta CDR3 reads came from each mother, compared with 2.5 million to 3.5 million reads from each child. TCR recombination output is similarly shaped by thymic selection in related and unrelated pairs, with a minor effect exerted by inherited differences. Normalized repertoire overlap in related mother-child pairs was always slightly higher than in unrelated mother-child pairs, but the difference was never significant. Persistent microchimeric T cell clones were not detected, at a sensitivity of approximately 98 clones per million clonotypes. Deep NGS was used in the study to compare the TCR beta repertoires of mothers and children and to look for features that separate related mother-child pairs from unrelated individuals. On average, the children were approximately 12 +/- 4 years old, while the mothers were approximately 40 +/- 4 years old. After adapters were ligated using NEBNext reagents, the libraries underwent 100+100 nt paired-end sequencing on an Illumina HiSeq 2000. Mother and child libraries were prepared a month apart and sequenced in separate runs to prevent cross-contamination. For each donor, somewhere between roughly 450,000 and 2,200,000 distinct TCR beta clonotypes were identified. Naive TCR beta clonotypes were estimated from low-frequency clonotypes matched to each donor's FACS-determined naive share, without sorting.

Recombination linked TRBV10-3 to TRBJ2-7, with the D gene tentatively TRBD1 or TRBD2, based on 5 matching bases in each. The sequencing input was blood. The source is a boy aged 10-17 years in good health. The CDR3 sequence is CAISESVRGVLIF. The bases read TGTGCCATCAGTGAGTCGGTTCGGGGCGTCCTGATCTTC.